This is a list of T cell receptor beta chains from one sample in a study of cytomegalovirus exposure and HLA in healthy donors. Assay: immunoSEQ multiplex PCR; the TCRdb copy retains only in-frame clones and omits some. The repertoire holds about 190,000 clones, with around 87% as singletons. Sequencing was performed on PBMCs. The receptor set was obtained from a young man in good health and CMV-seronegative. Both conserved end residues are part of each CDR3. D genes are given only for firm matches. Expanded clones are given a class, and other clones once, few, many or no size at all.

CDR3nt: TGTGCCAGCAGCCCAACAACGCAAGAGACCCAGTACTTC
CDR3aa: CASSPTTQETQYF
d_gene: NA
v_gene: TRBV11-2
abundance: NA
j_gene: TRBJ2-5

CDR3nt: TGTGCCAGCAGTCCATTCGGGACAGATAATTCACCCCTCCACTTT
CDR3aa: CASSPFGTDNSPLHF
d_gene: TRBD1
v_gene: TRBV6-5
abundance: NA
j_gene: TRBJ1-6

CDR3nt: TGTGCCATCAGTGAGGTGGCAGGGAGGGGCACTGAAGCTTTCTTT
CDR3aa: CAISEVAGRGTEAFF
d_gene: NA
v_gene: TRBV10-3
abundance: NA
j_gene: TRBJ1-1

CDR3nt: TGTGCCACCAGCCGAGGGGGCGGGACCCCGTACAATGAGCAGTTCTTC
CDR3aa: CATSRGGGTPYNEQFF
d_gene: NA
v_gene: TRBV15
abundance: NA
j_gene: TRBJ2-1

CDR3nt: TGTGCCAGTAGCCGGGACAGGGGGCGAGAGACCCAGTACTTC
CDR3aa: CASSRDRGRETQYF
d_gene: TRBD1
v_gene: TRBV19
abundance: NA
j_gene: TRBJ2-5

CDR3nt: TGTGCCAGCTCACCACTCGGACTAGCGGGAGACCAAGAGACCCAGTACTTC
CDR3aa: CASSPLGLAGDQETQYF
d_gene: TRBD2
v_gene: TRBV18
abundance: NA
j_gene: TRBJ2-5

CDR3nt: TGTGCCAGCAGTAGTCAGGGCCCCTACAATGAGCAGTTCTTC
CDR3aa: CASSSQGPYNEQFF
d_gene: NA
v_gene: TRBV6-1
abundance: NA
j_gene: TRBJ2-1

CDR3nt: TGTGCCACCAGCAGAGGACCCACCGGGACAGACCGCTACGAGCAGTACTTC
CDR3aa: CATSRGPTGTDRYEQYF
d_gene: TRBD1
v_gene: TRBV15
abundance: once
j_gene: TRBJ2-7

CDR3nt: TGTGCCAGCTCACCCCAGGCCCGGTCCCACGAGCAGTACTTC
CDR3aa: CASSPQARSHEQYF
d_gene: NA
v_gene: TRBV18
abundance: NA
j_gene: TRBJ2-7

CDR3nt: TGCGCCAGCAGCTTGGCCGTCCAGGGAGGATACAATGAGCAGTTCTTC
CDR3aa: CASSLAVQGGYNEQFF
d_gene: NA
v_gene: TRBV5-1
abundance: NA
j_gene: TRBJ2-1

CDR3nt: TGTGCCAGTAGTGGCAGCACAGGGGGTACGCAGTATTTT
CDR3aa: CASSGSTGGTQYF
d_gene: TRBD1
v_gene: TRBV19
abundance: NA
j_gene: TRBJ2-3

CDR3nt: TGTGCCAGTACCCCAGGGACTAGCGGCTACGAGCAGTACTTC
CDR3aa: CASTPGTSGYEQYF
d_gene: TRBD2
v_gene: TRBV19
abundance: once
j_gene: TRBJ2-7

CDR3nt: TGTGCCAGCAGCCCGGGACACCCCGGGACAGATACGCAGTATTTT
CDR3aa: CASSPGHPGTDTQYF
d_gene: NA
v_gene: TRBV6-6
abundance: NA
j_gene: TRBJ2-3

CDR3nt: TGTGCCAGTACCCCTAGTAGACTGATCACAGATACGCAGTATTTT
CDR3aa: CASTPSRLITDTQYF
d_gene: NA
v_gene: TRBV19
abundance: NA
j_gene: TRBJ2-3

CDR3nt: TGCGCCAGCAGCTTGGAGAGGGGGACGAATGAAAAACTGTTTTTT
CDR3aa: CASSLERGTNEKLFF
d_gene: NA
v_gene: TRBV5-1
abundance: NA
j_gene: TRBJ1-4

CDR3nt: TGTGCCAGCAGCTTGATGAGCGTCCAAGAGACCCAGTACTTC
CDR3aa: CASSLMSVQETQYF
d_gene: NA
v_gene: TRBV11-2
abundance: NA
j_gene: TRBJ2-5

CDR3nt: TGTGCCAGCACCGCCCTTCATGGGGGGTTCTATGGCTACACCTTC
CDR3aa: CASTALHGGFYGYTF
d_gene: NA
v_gene: TRBV28
abundance: NA
j_gene: TRBJ1-2

CDR3nt: TGTGCCAGCAGCCCCAGACAGGACGGAGATACGCAGTATTTT
CDR3aa: CASSPRQDGDTQYF
d_gene: NA
v_gene: TRBV5-5
abundance: NA
j_gene: TRBJ2-3

CDR3nt: TGTGCCAGCAGCGTAGTGAGTTGGGACTGGCCCGATATGTTCTTC
CDR3aa: CASSVVSWDWPDMFF
d_gene: NA
v_gene: TRBV9
abundance: NA
j_gene: TRBJ2-1

CDR3nt: TGTGCCAGCAGCTCGGTAGGGGGGGAAACTACGGACACCGGGGAGCTGTTTTTT
CDR3aa: CASSSVGGETTDTGELFF
d_gene: NA
v_gene: TRBV5-4
abundance: NA
j_gene: TRBJ2-2

CDR3nt: TGTGCCAGCAGCCCGACTAGATCCAGCACAGATACGCAGTATTTT
CDR3aa: CASSPTRSSTDTQYF
d_gene: NA
v_gene: TRBV4-2
abundance: NA
j_gene: TRBJ2-3

CDR3nt: TGTGCCAGCAGTCCAGGGACAGGGGTAGCCAAAAACAGTCAGTACTTC
CDR3aa: CASSPGTGVAKNSQYF
d_gene: TRBD1
v_gene: TRBV28
abundance: NA
j_gene: TRBJ2-4

CDR3nt: TGTGCCAGCAGGACTAAAAAAGGCCTACTTGTGTTCCCGGACCGTTCGAGCTCCTACGAGCAGTACTTC
CDR3aa: CASRTKKGLLVFPDRSSSYEQYF
d_gene: NA
v_gene: TRBV27
abundance: NA
j_gene: TRBJ2-7

CDR3nt: TGTGCCAGCAGCCCGACAGGGGGGGAGTCCTACGAGCAGTACTTC
CDR3aa: CASSPTGGESYEQYF
d_gene: TRBD1
v_gene: TRBV5-6
abundance: NA
j_gene: TRBJ2-7

CDR3nt: TGCGCCAGCAGCCAAGATCAGACTAGCGGGGGGAAGTACTTC
CDR3aa: CASSQDQTSGGKYF
d_gene: TRBD2
v_gene: TRBV4-3
abundance: NA
j_gene: TRBJ2-7

CDR3nt: TGTGCCAGCAGCGAAACGTTTGGGTGGGACAGGGGCACAGATACGCAGTATTTT
CDR3aa: CASSETFGWDRGTDTQYF
d_gene: TRBD1
v_gene: TRBV2
abundance: NA
j_gene: TRBJ2-3

CDR3nt: TGTGCCAGCAGCTTATCTGACAGGGAGGAAGGTGGCTACACCTTC
CDR3aa: CASSLSDREEGGYTF
d_gene: TRBD1
v_gene: TRBV13
abundance: NA
j_gene: TRBJ1-2

CDR3nt: TGTGCCAGCAGCTTACGGGGGGCGGAGGATACGCAGTATTTT
CDR3aa: CASSLRGAEDTQYF
d_gene: NA
v_gene: TRBV7-2
abundance: NA
j_gene: TRBJ2-3

CDR3nt: TGTGCCAGCTCACCAGCATCTAGCGGGAGGGCCTTGGGTGAGCAGTTCTTC
CDR3aa: CASSPASSGRALGEQFF
d_gene: TRBD2
v_gene: TRBV18
abundance: NA
j_gene: TRBJ2-1

CDR3nt: TGTGCCAGCAACCCGACAGGAAGGGCCGGGGAGCTGTTTTTT
CDR3aa: CASNPTGRAGELFF
d_gene: NA
v_gene: TRBV6-5
abundance: NA
j_gene: TRBJ2-2

CDR3nt: TGTGCCAGCAGCCGAAACAGTAATTCACCCCTCCACTTT
CDR3aa: CASSRNSNSPLHF
d_gene: NA
v_gene: TRBV7-9
abundance: NA
j_gene: TRBJ1-6

CDR3nt: TGTGCCAGTAGTGGCCGTAAGGACAGGGGTCAGCCCCAGCATTTT
CDR3aa: CASSGRKDRGQPQHF
d_gene: TRBD1
v_gene: TRBV19
abundance: NA
j_gene: TRBJ1-5

CDR3nt: TGTGCCAGCAGCTGGGAGAGGCAGTTCTTC
CDR3aa: CASSWERQFF
d_gene: NA
v_gene: TRBV7-9
abundance: NA
j_gene: TRBJ2-1

CDR3nt: TGTGCCAGCAGTTCAGGGGTTCCCACTGAAGCTTTCTTT
CDR3aa: CASSSGVPTEAFF
d_gene: NA
v_gene: TRBV6-1
abundance: NA
j_gene: TRBJ1-1

CDR3nt: TGCAGCGTCGCTACAATCTCCGGGACAGGGGGCGCGCAGTATTTT
CDR3aa: CSVATISGTGGAQYF
d_gene: TRBD1
v_gene: TRBV29-1
abundance: NA
j_gene: TRBJ2-3

CDR3nt: TGTGCCAGCATCGATTGGGTGAGGGGCTACACCTTC
CDR3aa: CASIDWVRGYTF
d_gene: NA
v_gene: TRBV6-5
abundance: NA
j_gene: TRBJ1-2

CDR3nt: TGTGCCAGCAGTAATGACAGGGTTGGATATGGCCACACCTTC
CDR3aa: CASSNDRVGYGHTF
d_gene: TRBD1
v_gene: TRBV27
abundance: once
j_gene: TRBJ1-2

CDR3nt: TGTGCCAGCAGTGCGTCGGGACTAGCGGGAGTGGGTGAGCAGTTCTTC
CDR3aa: CASSASGLAGVGEQFF
d_gene: TRBD2
v_gene: TRBV27
abundance: once
j_gene: TRBJ2-1

CDR3nt: TGTGCCAGCAGCTCCAGAGCGGGAGGCGGGGAGCTGTTTTTT
CDR3aa: CASSSRAGGGELFF
d_gene: TRBD2
v_gene: TRBV7-2
abundance: once
j_gene: TRBJ2-2

CDR3nt: TGCGCCAGCAGCTTGACAGTAGTAGGAACAGATACGCAGTATTTT
CDR3aa: CASSLTVVGTDTQYF
d_gene: NA
v_gene: TRBV5-1
abundance: NA
j_gene: TRBJ2-3

CDR3nt: TGTGCCTGGAGTAGGTTTCAGGGGGCATCCTACGAGCAGTACTTC
CDR3aa: CAWSRFQGASYEQYF
d_gene: TRBD1
v_gene: TRBV30
abundance: once
j_gene: TRBJ2-7

CDR3nt: TGTGCCAGCAGTTTGCTAGGCAGGGGGTCCGGGGCCAACGTCCTGACTTTC
CDR3aa: CASSLLGRGSGANVLTF
d_gene: TRBD1
v_gene: TRBV28
abundance: NA
j_gene: TRBJ2-6

CDR3nt: TGTGCCAGCAGCTGGGCAGGGGATCAGCCCCAGCATTTT
CDR3aa: CASSWAGDQPQHF
d_gene: NA
v_gene: TRBV7-8
abundance: NA
j_gene: TRBJ1-5

CDR3nt: TGTGCCACCAGCAGGGGGCCGGGACAGATCTCCTACGAGCAGTACTTC
CDR3aa: CATSRGPGQISYEQYF
d_gene: TRBD1
v_gene: TRBV15
abundance: NA
j_gene: TRBJ2-7

CDR3nt: TGTGCCAGCAGTTTATCCGGACAGGACGGGGGGGAGCTGTTTTTT
CDR3aa: CASSLSGQDGGELFF
d_gene: TRBD1
v_gene: TRBV27
abundance: NA
j_gene: TRBJ2-2

CDR3nt: TGTGCCAGCAGGGGGGGGACGGCGAACACTGAAGCTTTCTTT
CDR3aa: CASRGGTANTEAFF
d_gene: NA
v_gene: TRBV28
abundance: NA
j_gene: TRBJ1-1

CDR3nt: TGCAGCGTTGATGGGACAGACTACAATGAGCAGTTCTTC
CDR3aa: CSVDGTDYNEQFF
d_gene: TRBD1
v_gene: TRBV29-1
abundance: few
j_gene: TRBJ2-1

CDR3nt: TGTGCCAGCAGTGAGGTAGCGGGAGGGTCCCCCTACAATGAGCAGTTCTTC
CDR3aa: CASSEVAGGSPYNEQFF
d_gene: TRBD2
v_gene: TRBV6-1
abundance: once
j_gene: TRBJ2-1

CDR3nt: TGTGCCAGCAGCCTACTTGGGACTAGCGGGAGAGGCACCGGGGAGCTGTTTTTT
CDR3aa: CASSLLGTSGRGTGELFF
d_gene: TRBD2
v_gene: TRBV28
abundance: NA
j_gene: TRBJ2-2

CDR3nt: TGTGCCAGCAGCTTAGGGCAAGAGGATGAGCAGTTCTTC
CDR3aa: CASSLGQEDEQFF
d_gene: NA
v_gene: TRBV11-3
abundance: NA
j_gene: TRBJ2-1

CDR3nt: TGCGCCCGCAGGGTTAGAACTGAAGCTTTCTTT
CDR3aa: CARRVRTEAFF
d_gene: NA
v_gene: TRBV5-1
abundance: NA
j_gene: TRBJ1-1

CDR3nt: TGCGCCAGCAGCCAAGATGGGGGGGCGGGGACAGATACGCAGTATTTT
CDR3aa: CASSQDGGAGTDTQYF
d_gene: NA
v_gene: TRBV4-3
abundance: NA
j_gene: TRBJ2-3

CDR3nt: TGTGCCAGCAGTCGGGGGACAGGGGTGACTGAAGCTTTCTTT
CDR3aa: CASSRGTGVTEAFF
d_gene: TRBD1
v_gene: TRBV28
abundance: NA
j_gene: TRBJ1-1

CDR3nt: TGTGCCAGCAGTTTAGGGGCCGGGCAGGAAGAGGACAATGAGCAGTTCTTC
CDR3aa: CASSLGAGQEEDNEQFF
d_gene: NA
v_gene: TRBV28
abundance: NA
j_gene: TRBJ2-1

CDR3nt: TGTGCCAGCAAGCAGCGTGGGTTCACAGATACGCAGTATTTT
CDR3aa: CASKQRGFTDTQYF
d_gene: NA
v_gene: TRBV2
abundance: NA
j_gene: TRBJ2-3